What follows are 21 T cell receptor beta chains derived from one specimen sequenced in a study of blood T cell repertoires in COVID-19. Profiled with immunoSEQ multiplex PCR; TCRdb holds only in-frame clones, not every one. The data contain a few hundred thousand clones, 80% to 85% of them singletons. Source material: peripheral blood. The receptors derive from a woman in her thirties who had recovered from COVID-19.

The rearrangement joins TRBV7-9 to TRBJ1-2; perhaps TRBD1 as D (5 bases). Germline V gene data show CDR1 as SEHNR and CDR2 as FQNEAQ (reference sequence). V lost 7 bases and J 7 bases, leaving 19 bases between the germline ends. The CDR3 contains 14 residues. CDR3 coding DNA: TGTGCCAGCACCGGCCCCGGGACTGACCTTGGCTACACCTTC. This encodes CASTGPGTDLGYTF.

This chain joins TRBV19 and TRBJ2-7; TRBD1 matches at 8 bases. After removal of 6 bases from V and 3 bases from J, the junction contained 10 bases not matched to a gene. Germline V lookup: CDR1 LNHDA, CDR2 SQIVND (reference sequence). The CDR3 is 15 residues long. The CDR3 DNA is TGTGCCAGTAGCCCGGCGGGACAGGACTTCTACGAGCAGTACTTC. Its translation: CASSPAGQDFYEQYF.

This chain uses TRBV10-3 with TRBJ2-3; TRBD2 matches at 9 bases. This CDR3 region has 14 residues. V gave up 6 bases and J gave up 4 bases; unmatched junction bases: 5. Germline loops: CDR1 ENHRY, CDR2 SYGVKD. DNA for the CDR3: TGTGCCATCAGACCGGGACTAGCAGCAGATACGCAGTATTTT. This codes for CAIRPGLAADTQYF.

This chain uses TRBV28 with TRBJ1-1; D not certain. The CDR3 is 14 amino acids. Deletions cut 5 bases from V and 4 bases from J, with 14 bases between. Germline V gene sequence: CDR1 MDHEN, CDR2 SYDVKM. CDR3 sequence (DNA): TGTGCCAGCAGTACCCCCGGCGGCTCCACTGAAGCTTTCTTT. Its protein is CASSTPGGSTEAFF.

The J gene is TRBJ2-7, the V gene TRBV6-5; D remains unclear. CDR1 is MNHEY, CDR2 SVGAGI, per germline. The CDR3 sequence is 13 residues long. Trimming shortened V by 0 bases and J by 4 bases, and 7 bases separated the two germline ends. The CDR3 sequence: CASSYSSRYEQYF. DNA for the CDR3: TGTGCCAGCAGTTACTCGTCTCGGTACGAGCAGTACTTC.

This sequence joins TRBV7-3 and TRBJ2-7, with TRBD1 matching over 10 bases. This CDR3 comprises 15 residues. Per the germline V gene, CDR1 is SGHTA and CDR2 is FQGTGA. V dropped 5 bases and J dropped 3; count of bases not matched to a gene: 7. The CDR3, as DNA: TGTGCCAGCAGCCCCGGGGGGACAGGGGACTACGAGCAGTACTTC. This codes for CASSPGGTGDYEQYF.

The V call is TRBV14, the J call TRBJ1-1; D might be TRBD1 (5 bases). This CDR3 is built from 13 residues. V lost 4 bases and J 6 bases, leaving 12 bases between the germline ends. The V gene's germline CDR1 is SGHDN and CDR2 FVKESK. In DNA, the CDR3 is TGTGCCAGCAGCCCTTACGAAGGGGCTGAAGCTTTCTTT. This codes for CASSPYEGAEAFF.

The V and J genes are TRBV12-3 or TRBV12-4 and TRBJ2-1; D uncertain. The CDR3 runs to 12 residues. V lost 6 bases to trimming and J lost 6 bases, with 9 bases between them. In nucleotides, the CDR3 is TGTGCCAGCAGCCTACGGTTCAATGAGCAGTTCTTC. Protein sequence: CASSLRFNEQFF.

This clone was observed once. The rearrangement joins TRBV6-6 to TRBJ2-2; 9 bases align to TRBD1. CDR3 length: 16 residues. Germline assignment: CDR1 MNHNY and CDR2 SVGAGI (reference sequence). Losses at the gene ends were 5 bases for V and 6 bases for J; bases not matched to a gene: 10. CDR3 amino acids: CASSTRTGVEPGELFF. CDR3 DNA sequence: TGTGCCAGCAGTACAAGGACAGGGGTGGAACCCGGGGAGCTGTTTTTT.

J is TRBJ1-1 and V is TRBV13; D gene unclear. Trimming cost V 0 bases and J 0 bases, with 14 bases left between them. CDR3 length: 17 residues. Germline lookup yields CDR1 PRHDT and CDR2 FYEKMQ (reference sequence). The CDR3 protein is CASSLGLNLIMNTEAFF. CDR3 in DNA: TGTGCCAGCAGCTTAGGGCTGAATCTAATAATGAACACTGAAGCTTTCTTT.

The chain carries TRBV14 and TRBJ2-7, with no clear D. Germline loops: CDR1 SGHDN, CDR2 FVKESK. Trimming removed 0 bases at V and 0 bases at J, with 12 bases between. CDR3 length equals 16 residues. The CDR3 is CASSQDYTRFSYEQYF. The CDR3 DNA reads TGTGCCAGCAGCCAAGATTATACCAGGTTCTCCTACGAGCAGTACTTC.

CDR3 loop: CASSQGPGANVLTF. The DNA of the CDR3 is TGTGCCAGTAGCCAGGGTCCTGGGGCCAACGTCCTGACTTTC. The chain combines TRBV19 with TRBJ2-6, with a weak D call TRBD1 (5 bases). This CDR3 has 14 amino acids. CDR1 is LNHDA and CDR2 is SQIVND in the germline V gene (reference sequence). Trimming removed 6 bases from V and 2 bases from J, with 8 bases in between.

The V gene is TRBV2, the J gene TRBJ1-6, with no clear D. In germline, CDR1 is SNHLY, CDR2 FYNNEI. There are 18 residues in the CDR3. Trimming cost V 8 bases and J 4 bases, with 24 bases left between them. The CDR3 DNA sequence: TGTGCCAGCGACCCAGGAACGACACAATCGCTTTATAATTCACCCCTCCACTTT. Residues: CASDPGTTQSLYNSPLHF.

The rearrangement links TRBV25-1 to TRBJ1-1, with 8 bases that match TRBD1. The CDR3 runs 16 residues. V trimming: 6 bases; J trimming: 2 bases; junction bases outside the gene matches: 11. Germline V gene data show CDR1 as MGHDK and CDR2 as SYGVNS. CDR3 DNA: TGTGCCAGCAGAGGACAGGGCGTCGGCCCCAACACTGAAGCTTTCTTT. Translating gives CASRGQGVGPNTEAFF.

The rearrangement joins TRBV28 to TRBJ1-3, with D maybe TRBD1 (5 bases). Per the germline V gene, CDR1 is MDHEN and CDR2 is SYDVKM. The CDR3 has 14 amino acids. Trimming shortened V by 2 bases and J by 4 bases, and 9 bases separated the two germline ends. Here the CDR3 reads CASSLAGYGNTIYF. In nucleotides, the CDR3 is TGTGCCAGCAGTTTAGCAGGGTACGGAAACACCATATATTTT.

V is TRBV6-4 and J is TRBJ2-3; D perhaps matches TRBD1 (6 bases). Germline loops: CDR1 MRHNA, CDR2 SNTAGT. The CDR3 runs 17 residues. Trimming pared 2 bases from V and 0 bases from J, leaving 15 bases between. The CDR3 protein is CASSDPRQVTSTDTQYF. The CDR3 coding sequence is TGTGCCAGCAGTGACCCAAGACAGGTTACTAGCACAGATACGCAGTATTTT.

The chain couples TRBV5-1 to TRBJ2-5; 10 bases line up with TRBD1. This CDR3 is built from 15 residues. Germline lookup yields CDR1 SGHRS and CDR2 YFSETQ. V lost 3 bases and J lost 5; bases outside the gene matches: 7. CDR3 bases: TGCGCCAGCAGCTCTCGACAGGGGGCAAGGGAGACCCAGTACTTC. Residues: CASSSRQGARETQYF.

The V gene is TRBV6-4, the J gene TRBJ2-1; the D gene is possibly TRBD1 (6 bases). The CDR3 covers 15 residues. Germline values: CDR1 MRHNA, CDR2 SNTAGT. Trimming removed 6 bases from V and 5 bases from J, with 17 bases in between. The CDR3 is CASSRQGSINNEQFF. CDR3 coding DNA: TGTGCCAGCAGCCGCCAGGGGAGTATTAACAATGAGCAGTTCTTC.

This CDR3 is CASSPILAGAYEQYF. The CDR3 DNA follows: TGCGCCAGCAGCCCGATACTAGCAGGAGCCTACGAGCAGTACTTC. The chain combines TRBV5-1 with TRBJ2-7, with D perhaps matching TRBD2 (6 bases). The CDR3 loop spans 15 amino acids. V shed 4 bases and J shed 2 bases, with 16 bases lying between them. The germline V gene has CDR1 SGHRS and CDR2 YFSETQ.

The gene calls are TRBV4-1 and TRBJ2-7; 7 bases are a match to TRBD2. After removal of 1 base from V and 2 bases from J, the junction contained 8 bases not matched to a gene. Germline CDR1 and CDR2: MGHRA and YSYEKL. The CDR3 loop spans 16 amino acids. The CDR3 DNA follows: TGCGCCAGCAGCCAAGGCCCTAGGCGGGAGACCTACGAGCAGTACTTC. Translation gives CASSQGPRRETYEQYF.

The chain employs TRBV27 and TRBJ1-1; no definite D call. Trimming took 0 bases from V and 5 from J, leaving 19 bases between them. In germline, CDR1 is MNHEY, CDR2 SMNVEV (reference sequence). This CDR3 comprises 17 residues. CDR3 nucleotide sequence: TGTGCCAGCAGTTTATCGGGGTACCTAGGTAGCGAGACTGAAGCTTTCTTT. This encodes CASSLSGYLGSETEAFF.